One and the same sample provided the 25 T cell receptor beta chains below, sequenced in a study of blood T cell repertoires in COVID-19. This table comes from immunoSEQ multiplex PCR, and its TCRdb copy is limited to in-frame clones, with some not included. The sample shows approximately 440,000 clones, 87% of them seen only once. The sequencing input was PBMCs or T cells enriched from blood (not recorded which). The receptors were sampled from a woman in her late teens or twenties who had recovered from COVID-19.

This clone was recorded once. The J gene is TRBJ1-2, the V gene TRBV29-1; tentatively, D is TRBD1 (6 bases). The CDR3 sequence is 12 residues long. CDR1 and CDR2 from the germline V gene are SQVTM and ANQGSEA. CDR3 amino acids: CSIQVGAGGYTF. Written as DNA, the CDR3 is TGCAGTATCCAGGTGGGGGCGGGTGGCTACACCTTC.

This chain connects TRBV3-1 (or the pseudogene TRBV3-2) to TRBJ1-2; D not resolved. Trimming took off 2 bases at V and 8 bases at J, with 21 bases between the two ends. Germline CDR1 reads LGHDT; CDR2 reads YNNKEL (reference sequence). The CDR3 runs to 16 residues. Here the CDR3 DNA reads TGTGCCAGCAGCCAAATGGATAGCAGCCGATCAGTCGGCTACACCTTC. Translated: CASSQMDSSRSVGYTF.

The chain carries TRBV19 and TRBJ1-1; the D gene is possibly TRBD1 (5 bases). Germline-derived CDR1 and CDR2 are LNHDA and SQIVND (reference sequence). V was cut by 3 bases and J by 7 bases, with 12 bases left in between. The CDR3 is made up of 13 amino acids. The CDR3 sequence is CASSIGGGDEAFF. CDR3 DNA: TGTGCCAGTAGTATTGGCGGGGGGGATGAAGCTTTCTTT.

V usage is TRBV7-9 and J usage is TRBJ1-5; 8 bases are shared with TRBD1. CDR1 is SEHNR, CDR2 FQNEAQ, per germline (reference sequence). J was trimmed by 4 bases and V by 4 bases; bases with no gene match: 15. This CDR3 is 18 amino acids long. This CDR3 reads CASSWGSDGTGPNQPQHF. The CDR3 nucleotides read TGTGCCAGCAGCTGGGGGTCAGACGGGACAGGTCCTAATCAGCCCCAGCATTTT.

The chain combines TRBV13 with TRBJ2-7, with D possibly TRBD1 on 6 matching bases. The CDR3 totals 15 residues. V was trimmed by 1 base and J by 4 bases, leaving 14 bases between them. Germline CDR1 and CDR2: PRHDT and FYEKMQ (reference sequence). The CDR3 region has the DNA TGTGCCAGCAGCTTAGTAGGGCAGGGGAAATACGAGCAGTACTTC. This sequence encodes CASSLVGQGKYEQYF.

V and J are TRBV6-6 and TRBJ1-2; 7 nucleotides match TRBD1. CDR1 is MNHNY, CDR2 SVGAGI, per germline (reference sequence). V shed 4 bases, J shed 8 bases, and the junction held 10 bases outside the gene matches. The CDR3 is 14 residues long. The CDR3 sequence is CASSSQPGGKGYTF. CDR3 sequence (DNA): TGTGCCAGCAGTTCTCAGCCAGGGGGTAAGGGCTACACCTTC.

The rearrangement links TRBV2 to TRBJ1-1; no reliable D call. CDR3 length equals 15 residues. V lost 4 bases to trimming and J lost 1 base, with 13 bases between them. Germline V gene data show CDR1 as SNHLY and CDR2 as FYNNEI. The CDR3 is CASSAPAGGNTEAFF. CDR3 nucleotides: TGTGCCAGCAGTGCCCCGGCGGGAGGGAACACTGAAGCTTTCTTT.

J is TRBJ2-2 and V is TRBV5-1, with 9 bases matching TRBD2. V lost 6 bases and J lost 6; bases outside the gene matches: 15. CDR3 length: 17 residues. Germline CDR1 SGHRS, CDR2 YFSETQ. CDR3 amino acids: CASTSLGGGGAAGELFF. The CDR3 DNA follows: TGCGCCAGCACATCCCTTGGAGGCGGGGGGGCCGCCGGGGAGCTGTTTTTT.

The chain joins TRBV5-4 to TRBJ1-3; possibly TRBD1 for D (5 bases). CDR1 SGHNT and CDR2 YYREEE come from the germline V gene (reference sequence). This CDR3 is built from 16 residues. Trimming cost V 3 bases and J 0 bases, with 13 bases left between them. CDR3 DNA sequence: TGTGCCAGCAGCTGGGGGGGGTCTCGCTCTGGAAACACCATATATTTT. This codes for CASSWGGSRSGNTIYF.

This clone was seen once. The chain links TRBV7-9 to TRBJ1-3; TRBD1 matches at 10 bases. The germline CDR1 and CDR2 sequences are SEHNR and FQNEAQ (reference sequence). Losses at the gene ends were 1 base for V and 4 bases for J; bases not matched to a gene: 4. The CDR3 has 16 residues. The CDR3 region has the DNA TGTGCCAGCAGCTTAGGACAGGGGGCTCCCGGAAACACCATATATTTT. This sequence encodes CASSLGQGAPGNTIYF.

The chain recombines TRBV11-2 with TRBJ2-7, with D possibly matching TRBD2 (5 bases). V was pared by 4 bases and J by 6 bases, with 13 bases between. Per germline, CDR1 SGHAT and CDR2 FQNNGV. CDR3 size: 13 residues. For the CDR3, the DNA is TGTGCCAGCAGCTCCGGTCCGGGGAGCGAGCAGTACTTC. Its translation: CASSSGPGSEQYF.

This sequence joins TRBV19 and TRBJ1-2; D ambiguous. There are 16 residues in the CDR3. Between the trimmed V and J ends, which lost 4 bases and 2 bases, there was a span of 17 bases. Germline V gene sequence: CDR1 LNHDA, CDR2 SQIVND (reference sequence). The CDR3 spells CASSRTFESKNYGYTF. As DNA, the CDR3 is TGTGCCAGTAGTAGGACTTTCGAGAGTAAGAACTATGGCTACACCTTC.

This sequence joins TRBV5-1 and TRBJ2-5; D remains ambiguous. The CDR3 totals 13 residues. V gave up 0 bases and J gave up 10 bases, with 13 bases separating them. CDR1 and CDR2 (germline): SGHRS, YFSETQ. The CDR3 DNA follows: TGCGCCAGCAGCTTGGGAGTGGAGAGTGGCCAGTACTTC. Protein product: CASSLGVESGQYF.

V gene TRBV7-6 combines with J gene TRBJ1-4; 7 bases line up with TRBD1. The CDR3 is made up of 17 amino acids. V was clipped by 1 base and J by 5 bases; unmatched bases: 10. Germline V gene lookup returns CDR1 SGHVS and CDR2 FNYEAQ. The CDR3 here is CASSLGRGRTSNEKLFF. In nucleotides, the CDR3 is TGTGCCAGCAGCTTAGGGAGGGGGCGGACATCCAATGAAAAACTGTTTTTT.

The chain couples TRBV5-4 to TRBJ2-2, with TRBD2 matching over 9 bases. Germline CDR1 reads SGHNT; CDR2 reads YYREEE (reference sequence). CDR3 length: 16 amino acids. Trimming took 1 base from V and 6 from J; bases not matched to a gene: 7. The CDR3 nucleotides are TGTGCCAGCAGCTTGTTGCCTAGCGGGACCCCCGGGGAGCTGTTTTTT. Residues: CASSLLPSGTPGELFF. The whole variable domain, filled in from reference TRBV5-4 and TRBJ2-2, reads ETGVTQSPTHLIKTRGQQVTLRCSSQSGHNTVSWYQQALGQGPQFIFQYYREEENGRGNFPPRFSGLQFPNYSSELNVNALELDDSALYLCASSLLPSGTPGELFFGEGSRLTVL.

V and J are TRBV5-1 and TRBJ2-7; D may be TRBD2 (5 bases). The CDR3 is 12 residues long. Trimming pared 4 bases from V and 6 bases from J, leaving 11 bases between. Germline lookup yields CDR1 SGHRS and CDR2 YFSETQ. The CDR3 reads CASSVPEGEQYF. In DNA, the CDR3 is TGCGCCAGCAGCGTACCCGAGGGCGAGCAGTACTTC.

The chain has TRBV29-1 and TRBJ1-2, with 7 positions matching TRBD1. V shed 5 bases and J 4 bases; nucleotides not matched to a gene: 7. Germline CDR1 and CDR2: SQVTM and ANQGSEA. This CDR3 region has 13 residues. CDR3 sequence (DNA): TGCAGCGTTTTGGGGACAGAGTTCTATGGCTACACCTTC. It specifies CSVLGTEFYGYTF. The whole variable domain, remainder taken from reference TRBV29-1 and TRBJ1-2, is SAVISQKPSRDICQRGTSLTIQCQVDSQVTMMFWYRQQPGQSLTLIATANQGSEATYESGFVIDKFPISRPNLTFSTLTVSNMSPEDSSIYLCSVLGTEFYGYTFGSGTRLTVV.

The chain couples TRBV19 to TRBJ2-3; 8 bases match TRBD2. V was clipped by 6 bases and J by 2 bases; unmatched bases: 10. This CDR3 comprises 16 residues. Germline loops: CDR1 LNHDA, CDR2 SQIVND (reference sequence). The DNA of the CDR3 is TGTGCCAGTAGGTGGGGGCCGGGGGGGATCACAGATACGCAGTATTTT. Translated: CASRWGPGGITDTQYF.

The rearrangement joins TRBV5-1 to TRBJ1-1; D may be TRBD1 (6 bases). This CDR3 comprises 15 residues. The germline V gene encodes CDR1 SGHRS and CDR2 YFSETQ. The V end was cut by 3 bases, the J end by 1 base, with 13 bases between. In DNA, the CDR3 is TGCGCCAGCAGCTATTACAGGGATCGGAACACTGAAGCTTTCTTT. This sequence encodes CASSYYRDRNTEAFF.

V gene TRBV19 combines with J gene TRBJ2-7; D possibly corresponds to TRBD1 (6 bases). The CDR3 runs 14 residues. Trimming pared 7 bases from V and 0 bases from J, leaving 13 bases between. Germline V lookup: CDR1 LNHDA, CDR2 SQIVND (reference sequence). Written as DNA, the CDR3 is TGTGCCAGTAAGCTCAACAGGGACTCCTACGAGCAGTACTTC. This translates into CASKLNRDSYEQYF.

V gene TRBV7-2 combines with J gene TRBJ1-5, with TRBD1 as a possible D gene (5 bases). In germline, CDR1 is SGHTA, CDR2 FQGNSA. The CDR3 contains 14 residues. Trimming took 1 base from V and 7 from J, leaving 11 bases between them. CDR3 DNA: TGTGCCAGCAGCTTAGTAGGGGAGGGGCAGCCCCAGCATTTT. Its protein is CASSLVGEGQPQHF.

The CDR3 loop is CASSDRGLRNTIYF. In DNA, the CDR3 is TGTGCCAGCAGTGACAGGGGGCTCAGAAACACCATATATTTT. The chain carries TRBV2 and TRBJ1-3, with TRBD1 identical over 8 bases. V trimming: 3 bases; J trimming: 5 bases; junction bases outside the gene matches: 3. Germline V gene lookup returns CDR1 SNHLY and CDR2 FYNNEI. The CDR3 has 14 amino acids. The full variable domain, in which reference TRBV2 and TRBJ1-3 provide the parts outside the CDR3, is EPEVTQTPSHQVTQMGQEVILRCVPISNHLYFYWYRQILGQKVEFLVSFYNNEISEKSEIFDDQFSVERPDGSNFTLKIRSTKLEDSAMYFCASSDRGLRNTIYFGEGSWLTVV.

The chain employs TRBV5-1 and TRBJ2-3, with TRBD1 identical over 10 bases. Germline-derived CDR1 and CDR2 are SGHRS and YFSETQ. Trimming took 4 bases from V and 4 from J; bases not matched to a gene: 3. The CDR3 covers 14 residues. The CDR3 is CASSIGQGADTQYF. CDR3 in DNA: TGCGCCAGCAGCATAGGACAGGGGGCAGATACGCAGTATTTT.

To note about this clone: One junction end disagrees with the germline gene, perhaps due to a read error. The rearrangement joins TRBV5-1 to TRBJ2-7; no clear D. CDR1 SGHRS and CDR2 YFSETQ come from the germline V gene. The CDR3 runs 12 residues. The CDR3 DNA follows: TGCGCCAGCAGCTTTGGAGCCGACGAGCAATACTTC. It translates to CASSFGADEQYF.

CDR3 nucleotides: TGTGCCAGCAGTCGGACTAGCGGGGGGATCTACGAGCAGTACTTC. It specifies CASSRTSGGIYEQYF. The chain joins TRBV7-2 to TRBJ2-7; 14 bases fit TRBD2. The ends lost 6 bases at V and 3 bases at J; junction bases unmatched: 4. Looked up from germline, CDR1 is SGHTA and CDR2 is FQGNSA. The length of the CDR3 is 15 residues.